These 26 T cell receptor beta chains share one sample of origin, sequenced in a study of T cell repertoires in cytomegalovirus infection. Their specific antigens are unknown. TCRdb reprocessed the reads with MiXCR, giving one entry per CDR3 protein. Among 680,000 or so distinct CDR3 sequences listed, 30% to 40% were seen once. Sequenced here: cultured PBMCs, sampled from culture after CMV antigen stimulation. Receptors were obtained from a human donor in good health (CMV status not recorded). Some clones in this sample may be carry-over from other donors' samples.

Only a few counts were recorded for this clonotype. This chain joins TRBV7-2 and TRBJ1-6; D remains ambiguous. V shed 1 base and J shed 6 bases, with 7 bases lying between them. The CDR3 spans 14 residues. Germline-derived CDR1 and CDR2 are SGHTA and FQGNSA. CDR3 DNA sequence: TGTGCCAGCAGCTTAGGTGTTGGTAATTCACCCCTCCACTTT. This sequence encodes CASSLGVGNSPLHF.

The gene calls are TRBV6-5 and TRBJ1-1; D gene uncertain. Deletions cut 0 bases from V and 4 bases from J, with 9 bases between. The CDR3 is made up of 14 amino acids. CDR1 and CDR2 from the germline V gene are MNHEY and SVGAGI. The CDR3 DNA sequence: TGTGCCAGCAGTTACTCCGACGTGGGCACTGAAGCTTTCTTT. Translation: CASSYSDVGTEAFF.

The chain joins TRBV2 to TRBJ2-7; 9 bases agree with TRBD1. The CDR3 spans 15 residues. CDR1 SNHLY and CDR2 FYNNEI come from the germline V gene. Trimming removed 4 bases from V and 8 bases from J; junction bases left unmatched: 12. Here the CDR3 DNA reads TGTGCCAGCAGTGGCGCCGGGACAGGGTCAGAGCAGCAGTACTTC. Amino acid sequence: CASSGAGTGSEQQYF.

The chain couples TRBV7-6 to TRBJ1-4; TRBD1 matches 7 bases. This CDR3 spans 16 amino acids. V shed 5 bases and J 4 bases; nucleotides not matched to a gene: 10. CDR1 SGHVS and CDR2 FNYEAQ come from the germline V gene. As DNA, the CDR3 is TGTGCCAGCAGCAAAGATCCGGGACAGCTTAATGAAAAACTGTTTTTT. Amino acids: CASSKDPGQLNEKLFF.

This clonotype has only a few counts. The chain employs TRBV28 and TRBJ1-5; D remains ambiguous. There are 14 residues in the CDR3. CDR1 MDHEN and CDR2 SYDVKM come from the germline V gene. Trimming shortened V by 8 bases and J by 4 bases, and 15 bases separated the two germline ends. This CDR3 reads CASATKQLNQPQHF. The DNA of the CDR3 is TGTGCCAGCGCCACTAAGCAGCTTAATCAGCCCCAGCATTTT.

The chain has TRBV11-2 and TRBJ2-1; no clear D. Per germline, CDR1 SGHAT and CDR2 FQNNGV. V lost 8 bases, J lost 9 bases, and 11 bases lay in between. CDR3 length: 11 residues. The CDR3 sequence is CASRSGAEQFF. The CDR3 nucleotides are TGTGCCAGCCGGAGTGGCGCTGAGCAGTTCTTC.

This chain links TRBV12-3 or TRBV12-4 with TRBJ2-7; 11 bases are a match to TRBD1. The CDR3 consists of 15 residues. Trimming cost V 5 bases and J 5 bases; bases outside gene matches: 8. The CDR3 nucleotides are TGTGCCAGCAGTATCGTCCGGGACAGGGGGAACGAGCAGTACTTC. Amino acids: CASSIVRDRGNEQYF.

This clonotype turned up a few times. CDR3 protein: CASSLESGSGEQFF. As DNA, the CDR3 is TGTGCCAGCAGCTTAGAATCGGGTAGCGGCGAGCAGTTCTTC. The genes are TRBV7-2 and TRBJ2-1; D might be TRBD2 (6 bases). Trimming cost V 1 base and J 10 bases, with 14 bases left between them. Germline values: CDR1 SGHTA, CDR2 FQGNSA. The CDR3 spans 14 residues. Together with reference TRBV7-2 and TRBJ2-1, the CDR3 gives the full variable domain: GAGVSQSPSNKVTEKGKDVELRCDPISGHTALYWYRQSLGQGLEFLIYFQGNSAPDKSGLPSDRFSAERTGGSVSTLTIQRTQQEDSAVYLCASSLESGSGEQFFGPGTRLTVL.

This clonotype was observed a handful of times. V gene TRBV7-6 combines with J gene TRBJ2-1; 11 bases map to TRBD2. The germline V gene has CDR1 SGHVS and CDR2 FNYEAQ. CDR3 length: 15 amino acids. V gave up 5 bases and J gave up 9 bases; unmatched junction bases: 9. In nucleotides, the CDR3 is TGTGCCAGCAGCCCTAGACTAGCGGGGTTATCTGAGCAGTTCTTC. Amino acids: CASSPRLAGLSEQFF.

The genes are TRBV7-9 and TRBJ2-1; D might be TRBD2 (5 bases). V was cut by 1 base and J by 9 bases, with 16 bases left in between. The CDR3 extends over 15 amino acids. The germline V gene encodes CDR1 SEHNR and CDR2 FQNEAQ (reference sequence). CDR3 coding DNA: TGTGCCAGCAGCTTAGGAGCGGTTGTCCCCCCTGAGCAGTTCTTC. This translates into CASSLGAVVPPEQFF.

V is TRBV9 and J is TRBJ2-1, with a weak D call TRBD2 (7 bases). V dropped 0 bases and J dropped 7 bases, with 23 bases sitting between them. Germline V gives CDR1 SGDLS, CDR2 YYNGEE. The CDR3 runs 18 residues. CDR3 nucleotides: TGTGCCAGCAGCGTAGATGGTCGTAGTGGGGGGGCGGGAAATGAGCAGTTCTTC. It encodes CASSVDGRSGGAGNEQFF.

This clonotype was counted ten times or more. As DNA, the CDR3 is TGTGCCAGCAGCTCCCTCCCTTTAAGCGGCTACACCTTC. This encodes CASSSLPLSGYTF. V usage is TRBV7-2 and J usage is TRBJ1-2; D not certain. The CDR3 totals 13 residues. Germline V gene data show CDR1 as SGHTA and CDR2 as FQGNSA. Trimming cost V 4 bases and J 8 bases, with 14 bases left between them.

V usage is TRBV15 and J usage is TRBJ2-3; D remains unclear. This CDR3 is 12 amino acids long. V was shortened by 1 base and J by 4 bases, with 3 bases between the two germline ends. Germline V gene sequence: CDR1 LNHNV, CDR2 YYDKDF (reference sequence). The CDR3 loop is CATSRVADTQYF. The CDR3 DNA follows: TGTGCCACCAGCAGAGTAGCAGATACGCAGTATTTT.

This clonotype was recorded a few times. V is TRBV6-5 and J is TRBJ2-6; TRBD1 is a possible D gene (6 bases). With 6 bases removed from V and 0 bases from J, the gap between germline ends came to 18 bases. This CDR3 contains 18 residues. From germline, CDR1 is MNHEY and CDR2 SVGAGI. CDR3 amino acids: CASSPLPGALSGANVLTF. CDR3 sequence (DNA): TGTGCCAGCAGCCCACTTCCAGGGGCCCTCTCTGGGGCCAACGTCCTGACTTTC.

The gene calls are TRBV20-1 and TRBJ2-3; D remains unclear. Germline CDR1 and CDR2: DFQATT and SNEGSKA (reference sequence). The ends were cut back, 2 bases at V and 0 bases at J, with 6 bases in the middle. CDR3 length equals 13 residues. CDR3 protein: CSARTSSTDTQYF. The CDR3 coding sequence is TGCAGTGCTAGAACTTCTAGCACAGATACGCAGTATTTT.

This clonotype was seen only a few times. The chain recombines TRBV4-1 with TRBJ1-2, with D maybe TRBD1 (6 bases). CDR3 length: 15 residues. CDR1 and CDR2 (germline): MGHRA, YSYEKL. Between the trimmed V and J ends, which lost 2 bases and 4 bases, there was a span of 14 bases. The CDR3 DNA sequence: TGCGCCAGCAGCCAACGGGACACTACTTTCTATGGCTACACCTTC. Protein product: CASSQRDTTFYGYTF.

This clonotype was recorded a few times. The chain uses TRBV2 and TRBJ2-7, with a weak D call TRBD2 (7 bases). The CDR3 runs 17 residues. With 0 bases removed from V and 3 bases from J, the gap between germline ends came to 18 bases. Germline CDR1 SNHLY, CDR2 FYNNEI. The chain's CDR3 is CASSEAGGGGGNYEQYF. The CDR3 region has the DNA TGTGCCAGCAGTGAAGCGGGGGGAGGGGGGGGAAACTACGAGCAGTACTTC. Filled out from reference TRBV2 and TRBJ2-7, the complete variable domain reads EPEVTQTPSHQVTQMGQEVILRCVPISNHLYFYWYRQILGQKVEFLVSFYNNEISEKSEIFDDQFSVERPDGSNFTLKIRSTKLEDSAMYFCASSEAGGGGGNYEQYFGPGTRLTVT.

Only a few counts were recorded for this clonotype. The chain is built from TRBV12-3 or TRBV12-4 and TRBJ1-4; maybe TRBD1 (5 bases). The CDR3 spans 14 residues. Between the trimmed V and J ends, which lost 5 bases and 6 bases, there was a span of 13 bases. The CDR3 loop reads CASSPGGWHEKLFF. In DNA form, the CDR3 reads TGTGCCAGCAGTCCGGGGGGATGGCATGAAAAACTGTTTTTT.

This clonotype occurred a few times. The chain uses TRBV4-3 and TRBJ2-7, with D hard to call. The germline V gene encodes CDR1 LGHNA and CDR2 YSLEER. Deletions cut 1 base from V and 3 bases from J, with 10 bases between. This CDR3 region has 14 residues. Written as DNA, the CDR3 is TGCGCCAGCAGCCAAGGCTACCTGTACTACGAGCAGTACTTC. Translation: CASSQGYLYYEQYF.

The chain uses TRBV11-3 and TRBJ2-7, with D perhaps TRBD1 (6 bases). The CDR3 consists of 13 residues. With 7 bases removed from V and 6 bases from J, the gap between germline ends came to 16 bases. Germline CDR1 SGHNT, CDR2 YENEEA. CDR3 nucleotides: TGTGCCAGCAACCCAGGGGATCTTTGCGAGCAGTACTTC. Its protein product is CASNPGDLCEQYF.

This clonotype appeared many times. The rearrangement uses TRBV12-3 or TRBV12-4 and TRBJ1-2; tentatively, D is TRBD1 (5 bases). Trimming took off 6 bases at V and 2 bases at J, with 13 bases between the two ends. The CDR3 length is 14 residues. CDR3 sequence: CASSAGTKNYGYTF. The CDR3, as DNA: TGTGCCAGCAGCGCAGGGACGAAGAACTATGGCTACACCTTC.

This clonotype was detected only once. This chain joins TRBV5-1 and TRBJ1-2; D might be TRBD1 (6 bases). V was clipped by 4 bases and J by 8 bases, with 24 bases between them. The CDR3 totals 16 residues. Germline-derived CDR1 and CDR2 are SGHRS and YFSETQ. Here the CDR3 reads CASSLWGGHPIEGYTF. DNA of the CDR3: TGCGCCAGCAGCCTCTGGGGGGGACATCCGATTGAGGGCTACACCTTC.

This clonotype was seen a handful of times. This chain connects TRBV7-2 to TRBJ2-2; 9 bases align to TRBD1. From germline, CDR1 is SGHTA and CDR2 FQGNSA. The CDR3 consists of 16 residues. Unmatched junction bases numbered 6, after V lost 1 base and J lost 6 bases. The CDR3 DNA reads TGTGCCAGCAGCTTAGGGGACAGGGTAGCTCCCGGGGAGCTGTTTTTT. It translates to CASSLGDRVAPGELFF.

This chain joins TRBV6-1 and TRBJ2-7; 8 positions agree with TRBD1. Losses at the gene ends were 5 bases for V and 3 bases for J; bases not matched to a gene: 9. The CDR3 totals 15 residues. Germline-derived CDR1 and CDR2 are MNHNS and SASEGT. The CDR3 DNA reads TGTGCCAGCAGTAGAGGTGGGACAGGAGACTACGAGCAGTACTTC. Translated, it gives CASSRGGTGDYEQYF.

The V gene is TRBV3-1, the J gene TRBJ2-1, with TRBD1 as a possible D gene (6 bases). V was clipped by 0 bases and J by 5 bases, with 11 bases between them. The CDR3 is 15 amino acids. Germline loops: CDR1 LGHDT, CDR2 YNNKEL (reference sequence). Here the CDR3 reads CASSQDLPGDNEQFF. The DNA for the CDR3 is TGTGCCAGCAGCCAAGATCTCCCAGGGGACAATGAGCAGTTCTTC.

The V gene is TRBV7-8, the J gene TRBJ2-1; 10 bases match TRBD2. J lost 8 bases, V lost 4 bases, and 8 bases had no gene match. Germline V CDR1 and CDR2: SGHVS, FQNEAQ. The CDR3 extends over 15 amino acids. The CDR3 is CASSSLAGAGDEQFF. The DNA of the CDR3 is TGTGCCAGCAGCTCCCTAGCGGGGGCCGGGGATGAGCAGTTCTTC.